The 10 T cell receptor beta chains below were found in one sample sequenced in a study of shared clonotypes between healthy human individuals. Clones were sequenced by immunoSEQ multiplex PCR, and TCRdb holds only the in-frame ones, with some missing. The data contain about 600,000 clones, roughly 97% of them singletons. The sample was naive CD4+ T cells sorted from blood. Subset reported: CD45RA+ positively selected. The receptors derive from a woman in her 30s in good health.

V and J are TRBV18 and TRBJ2-5; 9 bases map to TRBD1. Looked up from germline, CDR1 is KGHSH and CDR2 is LQKENI. V was clipped by 4 bases and J by 5 bases; unmatched bases: 11. This CDR3 is 16 amino acids long. The CDR3 is CASSRDIGQGPETQYF. The CDR3 DNA reads as TGTGCCAGCTCACGTGATATCGGACAGGGGCCGGAGACCCAGTACTTC.

The rearrangement joins TRBV19 to TRBJ1-1; the match to TRBD1 covers 8 bases. Looked up from germline, CDR1 is LNHDA and CDR2 is SQIVND (reference sequence). The CDR3 covers 15 residues. V lost 4 bases, J lost 1 base, and 5 bases stayed unmatched. The CDR3 nucleotides are TGTGCCAGTAGTACAGGGGGGACAGGGAACACTGAAGCTTTCTTT. It is translated as CASSTGGTGNTEAFF.

J is TRBJ1-2 and V is TRBV28; 7 bases align to TRBD1. CDR1 is MDHEN and CDR2 is SYDVKM in the germline V gene. The V gene end was trimmed by 4 bases and the J gene end by 6 bases; junction bases not matched to a gene: 20. The CDR3 totals 18 residues. In DNA form, the CDR3 reads TGTGCCAGCAGTTCCAGCTTGACAGGGTGGGGGCTTGGGAATGGCTACACCTTC. Translated, it gives CASSSSLTGWGLGNGYTF.

This clone was observed once. This chain uses TRBV2 with TRBJ2-7, with TRBD1 as a possible D gene (6 bases). The CDR3 spans 16 residues. CDR1 is SNHLY, CDR2 FYNNEI, per germline. Trimming removed 3 bases at V and 0 bases at J, with 15 bases between. The CDR3 nucleotides read TGTGCCAGCAGTGACATAGACAGGCGCGACTCCTACGAGCAGTACTTC. Its translation: CASSDIDRRDSYEQYF.

The CDR3: CASSLDSGRGTGELFF. CDR3 DNA sequence: TGCGCCAGCAGCTTGGATAGCGGGAGGGGCACCGGGGAGCTGTTTTTT. The V and J genes are TRBV5-1 and TRBJ2-2; the match to TRBD2 covers 11 bases. The CDR3 is 16 amino acids. V was clipped by 0 bases and J by 4 bases; unmatched bases: 2. CDR1 is SGHRS, CDR2 YFSETQ, per germline.

V is TRBV10-2 and J is TRBJ1-5; 7 bases match TRBD1. The trim removed 10 bases at V and 3 bases at J, leaving 15 bases unmatched. The CDR3 has 16 amino acids. Per germline, CDR1 WSHSY and CDR2 SAAADI. CDR3 protein: CATMGGGGQNNQPQHF. Here the CDR3 DNA reads TGCGCCACAATGGGTGGAGGGGGCCAAAACAATCAGCCCCAGCATTTT.

The J gene is TRBJ1-3, the V gene TRBV9, with unresolved D. Trimming cost V 0 bases and J 0 bases, with 7 bases left between them. This CDR3 comprises 15 residues. Germline-derived CDR1 and CDR2 are SGDLS and YYNGEE. The CDR3 reads CASSVGWGSGNTIYF. For the CDR3, the DNA is TGTGCCAGCAGCGTAGGTTGGGGCTCTGGAAACACCATATATTTT.

The J gene is TRBJ2-1, the V gene TRBV7-9, with TRBD2 matching over 7 bases. Losses at the gene ends were 5 bases for V and 2 bases for J; bases not matched to a gene: 12. This CDR3 has 17 residues. The germline gives CDR1 SEHNR, CDR2 FQNEAQ (reference sequence). CDR3 sequence (DNA): TGTGCCAGCAGCCCCTTGGGGAGGGGCCATCCCTACAATGAGCAGTTCTTC. The encoded protein is CASSPLGRGHPYNEQFF. The full variable domain, with the rest looked up from reference TRBV7-9 and TRBJ2-1, is DTGVSQNPRHKITKRGQNVTFRCDPISEHNRLYWYRQTLGQGPEFLTYFQNEAQLEKSRLLSDRFSAERPKGSFSTLEIQRTEQGDSAMYLCASSPLGRGHPYNEQFFGPGTRLTVL.

The chain is built from TRBV7-3 and TRBJ2-1; TRBD1 is a possible D gene (6 bases). Germline assignment: CDR1 SGHTA and CDR2 FQGTGA. V was cut by 2 bases and J by 0 bases, with 8 bases left in between. This CDR3 region has 15 residues. The CDR3 here is CASSLSGASYNEQFF. The CDR3 nucleotides read TGTGCCAGCAGCTTATCAGGGGCCTCCTACAATGAGCAGTTCTTC.

This sequence joins TRBV5-8 and TRBJ1-5; TRBD1 agrees at 10 bases. This CDR3 is built from 16 residues. V dropped 4 bases and J dropped 6; count of bases not matched to a gene: 10. Germline V gene sequence: CDR1 SGHTS, CDR2 YDEGEE. CDR3 bases: TGTGCCAGCAGCCTCGGGACAGGGGTGGATAGTCAGCCCCAGCATTTT. Encoded protein: CASSLGTGVDSQPQHF.